The clone carrying this T cell receptor (beta chain) was found many times. The entry originates in a study of blood T cells in healthy people across ages. The authors ran a second PCR of roughly 6 to 12 cycles using a sample-barcoded 5' primer and a J-beta primer mix. TCRdb passed the 5' RACE reads through MiXCR, listing each CDR3 protein once. Of around 870,000 distinct CDR3 sequences listed, more than 25% are singletons. Trimming removed 2 bases at V and 4 bases at J, with 14 bases between. The germline V gene has CDR1 DFQATT and CDR2 SNEGSKA (reference sequence). There are 14 residues in the CDR3. Sequencing was performed on blood. This TCR was sampled from a woman older than 75 in good health. The chain employs TRBV20-1 and TRBJ1-1, with no clear D. In DNA, the CDR3 is TGCAGTGCTAGATCCTACGTAGCGGGCACTGAAGCTTTCTTT. Protein product: CSARSYVAGTEAFF.